The clone carrying this T cell receptor beta chain was found a few times. This entry is derived from a study of blood T cell repertoires in COVID-19. Repertoires were generated with immunoSEQ multiplex PCR, while TCRdb's copy carries only in-frame clones and drops some. This sample yields 140,000 to 150,000 clones, of which about three quarters are seen a single time; roughly 15% belongs to the top ten. The CDR3 covers 15 residues. The receptor was isolated from a man aged 50 to 60 with acute or convalescent COVID-19. What was sequenced was peripheral blood. The chain employs TRBV1 and TRBJ2-5; the table assigns TRBD1, which was not confirmed against the DNA. TRBV1 is assigned pseudogene status. CDR3 amino acids: CTSSQEDRAWETQYF. The DNA of the CDR3 is TGCACCAGCAGCCAAGAGGACAGAGCATGGGAGACCCAGTACTTC.